These 2 T cell receptor beta chains originate from one sample sequenced in a study of post-analysis software for immune sequencing data. Antigens for these TCRs are unknown. Unique molecular identifiers tagged the TCR beta cDNA libraries. Each CDR3 protein gets one entry after TCRdb re-called the PCR reads with MiXCR. The table shows roughly 620,000 distinct CDR3 sequences, with 44% occurring only once. Study findings and constraints: Comparison of patients with controls showed about 5 TRBV segments more frequent in patients, TRBV5-6, TRBV5-1 and TRBV20-1 among them.

Sample: blood. The source is a girl aged 10-17 years with multiple sclerosis.

The CDR3 region has the DNA TGTGCCAGCAGAACCGAAAACACTGAAGCTTTCTTT. This sequence encodes CASRTENTEAFF. The chain has TRBV7-9 and TRBJ1-1; D unresolved. Germline-derived CDR1 and CDR2 are SEHNR and FQNEAQ (reference sequence). The CDR3 covers 12 residues. V gave up 6 bases and J gave up 2 bases, with 7 bases separating them.

This clonotype was seen a few times. This rearrangement joins TRBV6-5 to TRBJ2-1; the D is unclear. The CDR3 consists of 15 residues. Trimming took off 0 bases at V and 2 bases at J, with 8 bases between the two ends. The germline V gene encodes CDR1 MNHEY and CDR2 SVGAGI. Written as DNA, the CDR3 is TGTGCCAGCAGTTACTCGGCCGGCACCTACAATGAGCAGTTCTTC. Translation gives CASSYSAGTYNEQFF.